The 6 T cell receptor beta chains reported below all come from one sample, sequenced in a study of CD8+CD57+ T cells in acquired aplastic anemia. Genomic DNA provided the template from which TCR beta VDJ and CDR3 profiles were obtained. In TCRdb, the reads were re-called with MiXCR into one record per CDR3 protein. Here the sample spans tens of thousands of distinct CDR3 sequences, roughly three quarters being singletons. The sample comprised sorted CD4+, CD8+, or CD8+CD57+ T cells (not recorded which) from PBMCs. All receptors derive from a human donor in good health, serving as a control.

The chain combines TRBV9 with TRBJ1-2; D remains ambiguous. The CDR3 is 16 residues long. Germline V lookup: CDR1 SGDLS, CDR2 YYNGEE. V lost 3 bases to trimming and J lost 6 bases, with 21 bases between them. The CDR3 loop reads CASSALGRAVPNGYTF. The CDR3 DNA sequence: TGTGCCAGCAGCGCCCTCGGTAGGGCCGTACCTAATGGCTACACCTTC.

The gene calls are TRBV2 and TRBJ1-2; no reliable D call. Per germline, CDR1 SNHLY and CDR2 FYNNEI. CDR3 size: 13 residues. Trimming pared 3 bases from V and 7 bases from J, leaving 12 bases between. The CDR3 is CASSDLPSGGYTF. The DNA of the CDR3 is TGTGCCAGCAGTGATTTGCCTTCTGGTGGCTACACCTTC.

This clonotype was detected ten times or more. J is TRBJ2-4 and V is TRBV12-3 or TRBV12-4; D uncertain. This CDR3 has 20 amino acids. V gave up 0 bases and J gave up 0 bases, with 21 bases separating them. CDR3 protein: CASSLARQADPLLAKNIQYF. CDR3 nucleotides: TGTGCCAGCAGTTTAGCTCGGCAGGCCGACCCGTTACTAGCCAAAAACATTCAGTACTTC.

This clonotype was seen only once. The junction and the germline gene differ at one end; a read error may be behind it. The CDR3 DNA follows: TGTGCCATCAGTGGGGGGGGCCCCTCGCCCCTCCACTTT. This sequence encodes CAISGGGPSPLHF. V gene TRBV10-2 combines with J gene TRBJ1-6; tentatively, D is TRBD1 (6 bases). This CDR3 is 13 amino acids long. CDR1 is WSHSY, CDR2 SAAADI, per germline.

The gene calls are TRBV10-3 and TRBJ2-2; D remains unclear. Germline V lookup: CDR1 ENHRY, CDR2 SYGVKD. Trimming pared 6 bases from V and 8 bases from J, leaving 16 bases between. This CDR3 has 14 amino acids. For the CDR3, the DNA is TGTGCCATCAGGGCGACTTCAAGCGAGGGGGAGCTGTTTTTT. This codes for CAIRATSSEGELFF.

This rearrangement joins TRBV10-3 to TRBJ2-7; TRBD1 agrees at 7 bases. Germline V gives CDR1 ENHRY, CDR2 SYGVKD. V lost 10 bases and J lost 3; bases outside the gene matches: 6. The CDR3 covers 12 residues. CDR3 sequence reads: CASRRTGYEQYF. CDR3 in DNA: TGTGCCAGCAGACGGACAGGCTACGAGCAGTACTTC.